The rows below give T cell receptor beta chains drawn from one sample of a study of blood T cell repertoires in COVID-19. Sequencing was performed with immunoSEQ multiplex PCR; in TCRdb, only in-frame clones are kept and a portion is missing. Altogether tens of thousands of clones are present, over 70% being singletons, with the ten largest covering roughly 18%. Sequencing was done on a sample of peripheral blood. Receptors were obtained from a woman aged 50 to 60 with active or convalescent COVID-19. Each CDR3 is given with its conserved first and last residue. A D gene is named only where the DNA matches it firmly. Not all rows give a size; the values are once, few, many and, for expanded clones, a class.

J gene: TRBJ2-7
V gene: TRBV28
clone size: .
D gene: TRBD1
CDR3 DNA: TGTGCCAGCAGTTTAGTAGGGACAGGGGGCGGCGAGCAGTACTTC
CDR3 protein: CASSLVGTGGGEQYF

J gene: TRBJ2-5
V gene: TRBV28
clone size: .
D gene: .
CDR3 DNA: TGTGCCAGCACTTTCGGGGTAATGGGGACCCAGTACTTC
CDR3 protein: CASTFGVMGTQYF

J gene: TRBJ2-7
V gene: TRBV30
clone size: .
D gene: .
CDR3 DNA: TGTGCCTGGAGTGTAGCGGAACAGCAGTACTTC
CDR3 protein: CAWSVAEQQYF

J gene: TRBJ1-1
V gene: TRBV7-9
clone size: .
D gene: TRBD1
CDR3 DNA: TGTGCCAGCAGCTTTATTGACAGGGACACTGAAGCTTTCTTT
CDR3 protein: CASSFIDRDTEAFF

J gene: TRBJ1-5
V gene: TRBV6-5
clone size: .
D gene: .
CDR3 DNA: TGTGCCAGCAAATTGGACATTTTCGACAATCAGCCCCAGCATTTT
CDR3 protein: CASKLDIFDNQPQHF

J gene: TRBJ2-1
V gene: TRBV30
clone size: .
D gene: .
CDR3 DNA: TGTGCCTGGAGGGGGGAGGCGGGTGAGCAGTTCTTC
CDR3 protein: CAWRGEAGEQFF

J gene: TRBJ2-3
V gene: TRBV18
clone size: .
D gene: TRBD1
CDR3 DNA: TGTGCCAGCACACCGGGACAGGGGGCAGGAGATACGCAGTATTTT
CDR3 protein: CASTPGQGAGDTQYF

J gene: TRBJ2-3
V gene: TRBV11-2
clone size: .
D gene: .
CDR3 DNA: TGTGCCAGCAGCTTTCGTGGAGTCACAGATACGCAGTATTTT
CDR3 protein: CASSFRGVTDTQYF

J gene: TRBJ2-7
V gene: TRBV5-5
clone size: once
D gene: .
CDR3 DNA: TGTGCCAGCAGCCCTCGAAGGGGGGGGAGCTCCTACGAGCAGTACTTC
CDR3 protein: CASSPRRGGSSYEQYF

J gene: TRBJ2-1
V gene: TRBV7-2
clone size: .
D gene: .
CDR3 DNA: TGTGCCAGCAGCACAGTAGCGAGCTCCTACAATGAGCAGTTCTTC
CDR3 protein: CASSTVASSYNEQFF

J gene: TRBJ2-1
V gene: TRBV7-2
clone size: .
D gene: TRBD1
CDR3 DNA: TGTGCCAGCAGCTTAGCTCAGGGGGCCCATGAGCAGTTCTTC
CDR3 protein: CASSLAQGAHEQFF

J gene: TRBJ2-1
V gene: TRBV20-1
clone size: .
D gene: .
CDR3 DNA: TGCAGTGCTAGTGGACTAACACTGGGTACAAATGAGCAGTTCTTC
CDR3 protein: CSASGLTLGTNEQFF

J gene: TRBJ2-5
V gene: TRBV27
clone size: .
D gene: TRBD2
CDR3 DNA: TGTGCCAGCAGATACCTAGCGGGTCTAGAGACCCAGTACTTC
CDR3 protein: CASRYLAGLETQYF

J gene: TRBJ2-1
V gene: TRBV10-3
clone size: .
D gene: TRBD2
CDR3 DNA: TGTGCCATCAGGGCTAGCGGGACCCAGAACAATGAGCAGTTCTTC
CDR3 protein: CAIRASGTQNNEQFF

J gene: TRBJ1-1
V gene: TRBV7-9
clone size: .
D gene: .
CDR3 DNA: TGTGCCAGTTATTCGTCCAGGGTGAACACTGAAGCTTTCTTT
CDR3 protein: CASYSSRVNTEAFF

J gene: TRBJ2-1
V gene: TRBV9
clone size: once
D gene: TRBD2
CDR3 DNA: TGTGCCAGCAGCGCGAGCTACGGGAGGGCCTTTTATGTCAATGAGCAGTTCTTC
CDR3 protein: CASSASYGRAFYVNEQFF

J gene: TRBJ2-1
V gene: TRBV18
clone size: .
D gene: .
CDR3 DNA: TGTGCCAGCTCACCCCAGCAGGGAACGTTCCATGAGCAGTTCTTC
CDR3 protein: CASSPQQGTFHEQFF

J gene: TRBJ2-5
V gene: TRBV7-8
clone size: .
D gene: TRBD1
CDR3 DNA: TGTGCCACCTCCCCCGGGACAGGGGCGCGGGAGACCCAGTACTTC
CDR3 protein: CATSPGTGARETQYF

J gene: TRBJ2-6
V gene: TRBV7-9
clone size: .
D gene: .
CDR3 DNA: TGTGCCAGCAGCTTCCAGGCTCTGGCGGCCAACGTCCTGACTTTC
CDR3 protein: CASSFQALAANVLTF

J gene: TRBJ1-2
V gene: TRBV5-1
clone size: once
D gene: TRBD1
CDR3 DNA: TGCGCCAGCAGCCAGGGGGTGGGAGGCTACACCTTC
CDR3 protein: CASSQGVGGYTF

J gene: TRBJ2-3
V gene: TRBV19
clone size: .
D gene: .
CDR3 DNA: TGTGCCAGTACTCAGGGTGGCACAGATACGCAGTATTTT
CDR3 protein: CASTQGGTDTQYF

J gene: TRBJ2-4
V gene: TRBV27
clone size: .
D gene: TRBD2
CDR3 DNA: TGTGCCAGCAGTTTAGCGGGAGGTTCCAAAAACATTCAGTACTTC
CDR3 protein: CASSLAGGSKNIQYF

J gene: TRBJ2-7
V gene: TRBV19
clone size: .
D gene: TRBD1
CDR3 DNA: TGTGCCAGTAGCGCCAGGACACAGGGGCCCATTACCTACGAGCAGTACTTC
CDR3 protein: CASSARTQGPITYEQYF

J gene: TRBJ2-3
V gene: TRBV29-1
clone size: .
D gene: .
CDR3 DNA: TGCAGCGTTGAAGATTCGAGCGTCCGATCCACAGATACGCAGTATTTT
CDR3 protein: CSVEDSSVRSTDTQYF

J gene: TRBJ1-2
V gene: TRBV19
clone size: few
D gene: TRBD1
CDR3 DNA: TGTGCCAGTAGTCCTGGACAGGAACCCTATGGCTACACCTTC
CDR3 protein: CASSPGQEPYGYTF

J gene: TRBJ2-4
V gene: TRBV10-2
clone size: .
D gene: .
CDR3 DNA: TGCGCCAGCATGGAGGGGTTTAAAAACATTCAGTACTTC
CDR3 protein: CASMEGFKNIQYF

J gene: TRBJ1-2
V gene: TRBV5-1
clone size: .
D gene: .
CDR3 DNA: TGCGCCAGCAGCTTGGGAGATTCTGGCTACACCTTC
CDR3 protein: CASSLGDSGYTF

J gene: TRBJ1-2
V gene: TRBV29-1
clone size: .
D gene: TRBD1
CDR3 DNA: TGCAGCGCCATCGGACAGGGCCAAGGCTACACCTTC
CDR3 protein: CSAIGQGQGYTF

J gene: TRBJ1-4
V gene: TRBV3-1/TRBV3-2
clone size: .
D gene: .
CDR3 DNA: TGTGCCAGCAGTCCGGACAGTGCTGCAACTAATGAAAAACTGTTTTTT
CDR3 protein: CASSPDSAATNEKLFF

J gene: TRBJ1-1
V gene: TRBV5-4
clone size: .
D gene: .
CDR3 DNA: TGTGCCAGCAGCGACCCCGGGTACCCTGAAGCTTTCTTT
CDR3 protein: CASSDPGYPEAFF

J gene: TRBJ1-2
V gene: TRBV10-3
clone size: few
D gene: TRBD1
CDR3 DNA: TGTGCCATCAGTCCGGGACAGGGTAGAGATGGCTACACCTTC
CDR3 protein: CAISPGQGRDGYTF

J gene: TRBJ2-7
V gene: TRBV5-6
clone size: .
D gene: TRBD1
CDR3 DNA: TGTGCCAGCAGCTTGCGATGGAGACAGGGGCCTTCCTACGAGCAGTACTTC
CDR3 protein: CASSLRWRQGPSYEQYF

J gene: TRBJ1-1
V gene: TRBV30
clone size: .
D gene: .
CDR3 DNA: TGTGCCTGGGCACCAGCCCCGGGGTCAACTGAAGCTTTCTTT
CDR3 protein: CAWAPAPGSTEAFF

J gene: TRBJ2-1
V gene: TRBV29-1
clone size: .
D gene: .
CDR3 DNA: TGCAGCGTTGGGTACAGGGCTGGTGAGCAGTTCTTC
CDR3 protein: CSVGYRAGEQFF

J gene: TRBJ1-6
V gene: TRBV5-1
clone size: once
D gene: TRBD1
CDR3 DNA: TGCGCCAGCAGCTTGGTACAGGGGGCCGATGGGAATTCACCCCTCCACTTT
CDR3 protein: CASSLVQGADGNSPLHF

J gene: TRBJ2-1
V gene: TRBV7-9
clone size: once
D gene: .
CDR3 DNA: TGTGCCAGCAGCCCCACCTCGACTACCTCGGGGCAGTTCTTC
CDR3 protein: CASSPTSTTSGQFF

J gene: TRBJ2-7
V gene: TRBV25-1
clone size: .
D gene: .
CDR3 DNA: TGTGCCAGCAGTGAATACGAGGGTAAGCAGTACTTC
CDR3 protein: CASSEYEGKQYF

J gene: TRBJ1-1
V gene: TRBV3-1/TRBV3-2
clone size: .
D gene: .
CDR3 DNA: TGTGCCAGCAGCCCCCAGGGGAAGGACACTGAAGCTTTCTTT
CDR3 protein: CASSPQGKDTEAFF

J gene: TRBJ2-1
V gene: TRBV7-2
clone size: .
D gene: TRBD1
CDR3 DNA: TGTGCCAGCATCGGACAGGGACCCTACAATGAGCAGTTCTTC
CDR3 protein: CASIGQGPYNEQFF

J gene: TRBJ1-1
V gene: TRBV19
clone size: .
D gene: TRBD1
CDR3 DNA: TGTGCCAGCTTCAACAAGGACAGGGCGAACACTGAAGCTTTCTTT
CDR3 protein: CASFNKDRANTEAFF

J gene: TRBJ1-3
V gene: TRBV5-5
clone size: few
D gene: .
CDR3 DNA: TGTGCCAGCAGTACTCCCGGATTTGCGGACACCATATATTTT
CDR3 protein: CASSTPGFADTIYF

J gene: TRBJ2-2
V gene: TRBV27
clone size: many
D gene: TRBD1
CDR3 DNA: TGTGCCAGCAGTACACGGGACAGGGGTGGGACCGGGGAGCTGTTTTTT
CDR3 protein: CASSTRDRGGTGELFF

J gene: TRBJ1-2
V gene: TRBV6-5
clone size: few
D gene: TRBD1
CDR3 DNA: TGTGCCAGCAGTTCCTCTTGGACAGGGGAAGGCTACACCTTC
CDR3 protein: CASSSSWTGEGYTF

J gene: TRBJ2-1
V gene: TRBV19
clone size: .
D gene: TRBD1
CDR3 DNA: TGTGCCAGTAGTACGGTACAGGGGGCTAGGTACAATGAGCAGTTCTTC
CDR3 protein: CASSTVQGARYNEQFF

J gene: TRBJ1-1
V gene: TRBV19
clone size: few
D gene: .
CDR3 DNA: TGTGCCAGTAGTATAGACACGAGGAACACTGAAGCTTTCTTT
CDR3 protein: CASSIDTRNTEAFF

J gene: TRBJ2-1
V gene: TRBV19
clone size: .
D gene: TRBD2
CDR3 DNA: TGTGCCAGTAGTAAAAACCCAAGCGGGAGGGCCGCATACAATGAGCAGTTCTTC
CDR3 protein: CASSKNPSGRAAYNEQFF

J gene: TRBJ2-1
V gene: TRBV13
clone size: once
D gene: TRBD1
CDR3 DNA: TGTGCCAGCAGCATGCGGGACAGGGGAACCAATGAGCAGTTCTTC
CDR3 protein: CASSMRDRGTNEQFF

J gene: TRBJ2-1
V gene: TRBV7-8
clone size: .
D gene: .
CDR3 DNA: TGTGCCAGCAGCTTGCAGGACTGGGTTCGAAACAATGAGCAGTTCTTC
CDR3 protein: CASSLQDWVRNNEQFF

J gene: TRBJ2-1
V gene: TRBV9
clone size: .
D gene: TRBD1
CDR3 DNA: TGTGCCAGCAGCGCCTCGGGACAGGGCTACAATGAGCAGTTCTTC
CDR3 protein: CASSASGQGYNEQFF